These 6 T cell receptor beta chains were sequenced from one sample in a study of blood T cells in healthy people across ages. A second PCR, run for about 7 to 11 cycles, used a sample-barcoded 5' primer plus a J-beta primer mix. TCRdb recomputed calls from the 5' RACE reads with MiXCR, one row per CDR3 protein. The data show approximately 1,700,000 distinct CDR3 sequences, approximately 40% seen once. The specimen was blood. All receptors come from a human donor in good health.

This clonotype was picked up a small number of times. This sequence joins TRBV20-1 and TRBJ1-2; a possible D gene is TRBD1 (5 bases). Germline CDR1 and CDR2: DFQATT and SNEGSKA (reference sequence). V lost 0 bases and J lost 6, with 11 bases in between. This CDR3 contains 13 residues. In DNA, the CDR3 is TGCAGTGCTAGAGATCCCAGGGAACATGGCTACACCTTC. Its translation: CSARDPREHGYTF.

The rearrangement joins TRBV11-2 to TRBJ2-4, with a tentative D call TRBD2 (6 bases). The DNA end lines up better with TRBJ2-7; the J call may be wrong. The CDR3 consists of 16 residues. Per germline, CDR1 SGHAT and CDR2 FQNNGV. The CDR3 loop is CASSSSGGKGAYEQYF. CDR3 nucleotide sequence: TGTGCCAGCAGCTCCAGTGGCGGGAAAGGGGCCTACGAGCAGTACTTC.

This clonotype was seen ten or more times. The chain uses TRBV7-9 and TRBJ1-1; no definite D call. Germline lookup yields CDR1 SEHNR and CDR2 FQNEAQ (reference sequence). Trimming removed 5 bases at V and 4 bases at J, with 11 bases between. The CDR3 is 13 amino acids. The CDR3 protein is CASSPAGGTEAFF. The DNA for the CDR3 is TGTGCCAGCAGCCCCGCAGGAGGCACTGAAGCTTTCTTT.

The chain uses TRBV6-5 and TRBJ1-1, with unresolved D. The V end was cut by 0 bases, the J end by 11 bases, with 13 bases between. CDR1 and CDR2 from the germline V gene are MNHEY and SVGAGI. The length of the CDR3 is 13 residues. The chain's CDR3 is CASSYSTGLSAFF. CDR3 sequence (DNA): TGTGCCAGCAGTTACTCTACTGGGTTAAGTGCTTTCTTT.

The chain joins TRBV10-3 to TRBJ1-1, with 8 bases aligning to TRBD1. The germline CDR1 and CDR2 sequences are ENHRY and SYGVKD. This CDR3 is built from 15 residues. After removal of 2 bases from V and 6 bases from J, the junction contained 8 bases not matched to a gene. The CDR3 DNA follows: TGTGCCATCAGTGAGCCAGGACAGGGATCTTCTGAAGCTTTCTTT. Encoded protein: CAISEPGQGSSEAFF.

The chain combines TRBV7-2 with TRBJ1-5; D is ambiguous. The CDR3 totals 15 residues. The ends were cut back, 3 bases at V and 2 bases at J, with 11 bases in the middle. The germline CDR1 and CDR2 sequences are SGHTA and FQGNSA. CDR3 amino acids: CASSLEGWGNQPQHF. The CDR3, as DNA: TGTGCCAGCAGCTTGGAGGGCTGGGGCAATCAGCCCCAGCATTTT.